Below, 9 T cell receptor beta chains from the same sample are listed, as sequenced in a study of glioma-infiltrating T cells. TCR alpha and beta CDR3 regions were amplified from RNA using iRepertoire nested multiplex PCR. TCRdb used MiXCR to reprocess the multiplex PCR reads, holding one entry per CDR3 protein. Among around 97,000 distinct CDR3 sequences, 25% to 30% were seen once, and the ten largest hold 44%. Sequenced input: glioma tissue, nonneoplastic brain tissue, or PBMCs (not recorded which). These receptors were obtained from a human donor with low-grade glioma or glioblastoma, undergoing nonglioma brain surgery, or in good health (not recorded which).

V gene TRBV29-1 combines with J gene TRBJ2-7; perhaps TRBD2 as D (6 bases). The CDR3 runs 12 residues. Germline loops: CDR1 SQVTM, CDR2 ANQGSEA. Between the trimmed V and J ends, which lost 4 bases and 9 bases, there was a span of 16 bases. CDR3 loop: CSVGAGTFGQYF. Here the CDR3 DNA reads TGCAGCGTTGGCGCGGGGACTTTTGGGCAGTACTTC.

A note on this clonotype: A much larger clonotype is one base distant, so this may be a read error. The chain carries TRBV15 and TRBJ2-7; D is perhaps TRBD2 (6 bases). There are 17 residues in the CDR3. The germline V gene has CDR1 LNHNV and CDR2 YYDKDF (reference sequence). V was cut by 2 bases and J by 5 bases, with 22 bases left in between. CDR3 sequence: CATSRSWLGGSADEQYF. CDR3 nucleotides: TGTGCCACCAGCAGATCTTGGCTGGGGGGATCGGCTGACGAGCAGTACTTC. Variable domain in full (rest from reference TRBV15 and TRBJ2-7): DAMVIQNPRYQVTQFGKPVTLSCSQTLNHNVMYWYQQKSSQAPKLLFHYYDKDFNNEADTPDNFQSRRPNTSFCFLDIRSPGLGDTAMYLCATSRSWLGGSADEQYFGPGTRLTVT.

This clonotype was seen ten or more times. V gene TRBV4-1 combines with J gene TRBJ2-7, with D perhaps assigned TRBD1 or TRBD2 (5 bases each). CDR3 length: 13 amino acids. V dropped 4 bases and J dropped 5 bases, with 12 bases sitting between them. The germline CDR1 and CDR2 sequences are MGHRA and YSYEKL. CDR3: CASSRGNMDEQYF. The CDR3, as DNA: TGCGCCAGCAGCCGGGGGAATATGGACGAGCAGTACTTC.

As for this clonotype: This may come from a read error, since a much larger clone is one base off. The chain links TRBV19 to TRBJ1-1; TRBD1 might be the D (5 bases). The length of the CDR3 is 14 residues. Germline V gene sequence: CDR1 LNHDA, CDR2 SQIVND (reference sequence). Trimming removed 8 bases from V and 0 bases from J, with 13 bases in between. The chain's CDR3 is CASSTVRLNTEAFF. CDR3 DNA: TGTGCCAGTTCGACAGTACGTTTGAACACTGAAGCTTTCTTT.

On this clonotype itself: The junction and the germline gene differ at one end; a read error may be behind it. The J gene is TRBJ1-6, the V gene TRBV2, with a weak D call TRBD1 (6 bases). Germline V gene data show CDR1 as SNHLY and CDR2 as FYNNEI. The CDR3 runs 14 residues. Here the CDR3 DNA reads TGTGCCAGCAAGAAAGGACAGCGAGATTCACCCCTCCACTTC. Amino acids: CASKKGQRDSPLHF.

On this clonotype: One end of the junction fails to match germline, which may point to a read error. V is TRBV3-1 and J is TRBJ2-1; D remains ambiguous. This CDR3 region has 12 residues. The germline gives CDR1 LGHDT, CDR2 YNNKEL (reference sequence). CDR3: CASSHLYNEHFF. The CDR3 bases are TGTGCCAGCAGCCATCTTTACAATGAGCACTTCTTC.

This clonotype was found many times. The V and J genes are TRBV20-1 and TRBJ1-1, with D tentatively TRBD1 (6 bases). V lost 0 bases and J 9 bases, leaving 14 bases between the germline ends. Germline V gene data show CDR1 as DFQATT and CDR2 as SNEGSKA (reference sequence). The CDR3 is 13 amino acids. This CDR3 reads CSARDSRTVKAFF. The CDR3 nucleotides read TGCAGTGCTAGAGATAGTCGGACAGTCAAAGCTTTCTTT.

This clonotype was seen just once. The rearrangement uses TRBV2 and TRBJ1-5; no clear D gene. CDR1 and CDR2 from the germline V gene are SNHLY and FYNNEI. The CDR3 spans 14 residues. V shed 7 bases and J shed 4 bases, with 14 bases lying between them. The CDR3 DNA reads TGTGCCAGCACCCTGACTGATAGAAATCAGCCCCAGCATTTT. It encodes CASTLTDRNQPQHF. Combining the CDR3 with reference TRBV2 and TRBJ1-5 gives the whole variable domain EPEVTQTPSHQVTQMGQEVILRCVPISNHLYFYWYRQILGQKVEFLVSFYNNEISEKSEIFDDQFSVERPDGSNFTLKIRSTKLEDSAMYFCASTLTDRNQPQHFGDGTRLSIL.

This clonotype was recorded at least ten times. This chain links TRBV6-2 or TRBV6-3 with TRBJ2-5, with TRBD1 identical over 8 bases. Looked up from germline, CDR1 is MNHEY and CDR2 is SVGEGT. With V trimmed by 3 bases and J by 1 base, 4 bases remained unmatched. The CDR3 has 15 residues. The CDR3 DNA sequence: TGTGCCAGCAGTTATGATACAGGGGGCCAAGAGACCCAGTACTTC. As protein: CASSYDTGGQETQYF.